The present entry profiles one T cell receptor beta chain with its context. One junction end disagrees with the germline gene, perhaps due to a read error. The sample originates from a study of T cell changes during pregnancy in multiple sclerosis. TCRdb's copy holds only in-frame clones and misses some; the assay was immunoSEQ multiplex PCR. The table shows 100,000 or so clones, with 91% occurring only once. This TCR derives from a female donor with multiple sclerosis, enrolled in a pregnancy study. Source: peripheral blood, taken after pregnancy.

Here the CDR3 reads CASNRGRNTEAFF. The CDR3 DNA follows: TGTGCTAGCAACAGGGGGAGAAACACTGAAGCTTTCTTT. This chain links TRBV7-7 with TRBJ1-1, with TRBD1 matching over 8 bases. CDR3 length: 13 amino acids. Per germline, CDR1 SSHAT and CDR2 FNYEAQ (reference sequence).